This T cell receptor (beta chain) was captured in a study of immune cell composition in non-small cell lung cancer (dated by TCRdb to about 2017). With regard to the full study: Histologic subtype, mainly lung adenocarcinoma or squamous cell carcinoma, was assigned on the basis of H&E together with p63, CK5, Napsin A and TTF-1 immunohistochemistry. TCR-beta sequencing from Adaptive Biotechnologies was done on some 35 paired sets of NSCLC tumour and non-adjacent lung specimens and on some 27 tumour-only specimens. In supplementary cohort #1, which comprised about eleven lung adenocarcinoma cases, paired tumour/lung TCR-beta sequencing was performed and TIL populations were generated so that tumour reactivity could be assessed. The subtype comparisons left out a handful of tumour specimens with TCR-beta data because those specimens were rare histological subtypes. What the research found in general, with its limitations: Nearly half of NSCLC cases had tumour-associated clones >0.5%, found in around a third of adenocarcinomas compared with 75% of squamous carcinomas. Smoking pack-years did not significantly correlate with tumour TCR-beta clonality. In more than eight adenocarcinoma cases, a strong correlation was found between maximal tumour-associated clone frequency and TIL tumour reactivity, whereas no such correlation was found between overall clonality and TIL tumour reactivity. The reactivity cohort included only approximately 11 cases, and whether tumour-reactive clones share sequences with the dominant in vivo tumour-associated clones was not shown.

Non-adjacent lung tissue from the same patient, taken as far from the tumour as possible and at least 3 cm away, was used for the normal lung samples. Genomic DNA was extracted with the QIAamp DNA kit from frozen aliquots of unsorted single-cell suspensions. Tissues arrived within 2 hours of resection and were immediately processed into single-cell suspensions. Tissue was broken up mechanically, digested enzymatically with DNase I, collagenase I and hyaluronidase for around 31 minutes at 37 degrees C, and then filtered and RBC-lysed. Counted from cysteine to phenylalanine, this CDR3 has 13 amino acids. Only the CDR3 DNA is retained, 39 bases long and in frame from the first base. V is shortened by 0 bases, J by 11 bases, and the region joining them spans 16 bases. CDR1 GTSNPN and CDR2 SVGIG are derived from the germline V gene (reference sequence). Taking its sample share into account, this clone is large (0.1 to 1%). Its binding antigen is unknown. No much larger clonotype is one base removed from it; base qualities were not supplied.

TCR-beta CDR3 regions were amplified from genomic DNA by a two-step multiplex PCR, with the second step adding Illumina-compatible adaptors. TCR-beta immunosequencing was carried out on an Illumina platform through the commercial immunoSEQ service. The published analysis was carried out like this. Repertoires were summarised by productive clonality and by Top 10 Clones, defined as the percentage of T-cell templates derived from the ten most frequent sequences. Productive clonality had a range of 0 to 1, where 1 means a monoclonal population. Sequences comprising at least 0.1% of tumour T-cell templates but absent from matched non-adjacent lung were defined as tumour-associated clones and were identified via log10 scatter plots. Analyses were done in GraphPad Prism7 and R, with Student's t-tests for two-group comparisons, ANOVA for stages, and linear regression for relationships. As stored in TCRdb, this immuneACCESS dataset retains in-frame rearrangements with V and J assigned. A fraction of the clones does not appear; measured against another copy, unresolved V genes explain less than half of the discrepancy, and the remainder lacks a known reason. D and trimming were read from the DNA, whereas the V and J calls and clone size are those reported in that table. The table for this sample lists fewer than 2,500 clones; over 70% of them were counted only once. Roughly an eighth of the sample comes from the top ten.

The sample taken for sequencing was non-adjacent lung tissue. The TCR sequence derives from a human donor with non-small cell lung cancer. The V gene is TRBV30 and the J gene is TRBJ1-1, with TRBD1 tentatively as D gene (5 bases match). The CDR3 region has the sequence CAWSVAAGREAFF. DNA sequence: TGTGCCTGGAGTGTTGCGGCAGGGAGGGAGGCTTTCTTT.